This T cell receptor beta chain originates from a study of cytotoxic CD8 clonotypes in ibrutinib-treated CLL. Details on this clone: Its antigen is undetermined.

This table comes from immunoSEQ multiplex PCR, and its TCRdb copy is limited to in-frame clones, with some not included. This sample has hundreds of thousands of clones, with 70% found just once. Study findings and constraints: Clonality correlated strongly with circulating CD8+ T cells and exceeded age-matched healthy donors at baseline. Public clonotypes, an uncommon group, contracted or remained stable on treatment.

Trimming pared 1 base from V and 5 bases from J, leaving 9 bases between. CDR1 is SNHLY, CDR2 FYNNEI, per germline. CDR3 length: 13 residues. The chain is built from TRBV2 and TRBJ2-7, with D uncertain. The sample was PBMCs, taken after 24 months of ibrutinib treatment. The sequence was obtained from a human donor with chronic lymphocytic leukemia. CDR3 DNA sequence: TGTGCCAGCAGTGAAGGATGGCCTGACGAGCAGTACTTC. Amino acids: CASSEGWPDEQYF.